This is a list of T cell receptor beta chains from one sample in a study of healthy donors' naive CD4 and CD8 T cells. TCRdb fed the reads into MiXCR, producing one record per CDR3 protein. This sample has roughly 200,000 distinct CDR3 sequences, with about 74% found just once. Sequencing input: naive CD4+ and CD8+ T cells sorted from blood, pooled from several donors. The receptors originated from a pool of human donors in good health; the sample pools cells from several healthy donors. The CDR3 runs from the conserved cysteine through the conserved F or W. D genes are given only for firm matches. The listing skips clone size in some rows; elsewhere it reads once, few, many or a size class.

-,TRBJ2-7,TRBV29-1,-,TGCAGCGTTGACGAGGGCGAGCAGTACTTC,CSVDEGEQYF
-,TRBJ1-2,TRBV5-1,TRBD1,TGCGCCAGCAGCTCTCTGCAGACAGGGACCTATGGCTACACCTTC,CASSSLQTGTYGYTF
-,TRBJ1-2,TRBV11-2,-,TGTGCCAGCAGCTTAGCCCGAGCAGGAGGCTACACCTTC,CASSLARAGGYTF
-,TRBJ2-7,TRBV6-5,-,TGTGCCAGCAGTTACGCCGCGGGACAGCTTACCTACGAGCAGTACTTC,CASSYAAGQLTYEQYF
once,TRBJ2-7,TRBV20-1,-,TGCAGTGCTAGAAATGGCTACGAGCAGTACTTC,CSARNGYEQYF
-,TRBJ2-7,TRBV7-9,TRBD2,TGTGCCAGCAGCGCGGGACTAGCGGGAGAAATCACCTACGAGCAGTACTTC,CASSAGLAGEITYEQYF
-,TRBJ2-7,TRBV7-8,-,TGTGCCAGCAGTTTAGGTGCCAGGGCAGCCTACGAGCAGTACTTC,CASSLGARAAYEQYF
-,TRBJ2-5,TRBV7-8,TRBD2,TGTGCCAGCAGCTTAGCGCTCAGCGGGGGCCCCTGGGAGACCCAGTACTTC,CASSLALSGGPWETQYF
once,TRBJ1-2,TRBV6-2/TRBV6-3,-,TGTGCCAGCAGTGAGACAGATTTCTATGGCTACACCTTC,CASSETDFYGYTF
-,TRBJ2-1,TRBV5-1,TRBD2,TGCGCCAGCAGCATCTTGACTAGCGGGGCCTACAATGAGCAGTTCTTC,CASSILTSGAYNEQFF
once,TRBJ2-7,TRBV29-1,-,TGCAGCGTCGGACCGGGCATATCCTACGAGCAGTACTTC,CSVGPGISYEQYF
few,TRBJ1-2,TRBV5-4,-,TGTGCCAGCAGCGCGGACAGACTAGCTAACTATGGCTACACCTTC,CASSADRLANYGYTF
-,TRBJ2-3,TRBV6-5,-,TGTGCCAGCAGTTACTCGTTACGGGGGCGCGGGGCAGATACGCAGTATTTT,CASSYSLRGRGADTQYF
-,TRBJ2-7,TRBV29-1,-,TGCAGCGTTGCCTACAGGGACGAGCAGTACTTC,CSVAYRDEQYF
-,TRBJ1-3,TRBV29-1,-,TGCAGCGTTCCCCACGGAAACACCATATATTTT,CSVPHGNTIYF
-,TRBJ2-1,TRBV11-1,TRBD2,TGTGCCAGCAGCTTCTCCGGGACTAGCGGGTTAGGGTACAATGAGCAGTTCTTC,CASSFSGTSGLGYNEQFF
-,TRBJ1-2,TRBV20-1,-,TGCAGTGCTAGAGAGGACACCCGTAACTATGGCTACACCTTC,CSAREDTRNYGYTF
-,TRBJ2-1,TRBV6-5,-,TGTGCCAGCAGCCCTTCCGGGACGAATTACAATGAGCAGTTCTTC,CASSPSGTNYNEQFF
-,TRBJ2-1,TRBV11-1,-,TGTGCCAGCAGCTCAACCCGGACCGGGTCAACCTATACCTTC,CASSSTRTGSTYTF
-,TRBJ1-6,TRBV27,TRBD1,TGTGCCAGCAGTTTATCGGTTGGCAGGGGGCGTTATAATTCACCCCTCCACTTT,CASSLSVGRGRYNSPLHF
-,TRBJ2-1,TRBV29-1,-,TGCAGCGTTGATTCAGGGGCAGCGGGATCCTACAATGAGCAGTTCTTC,CSVDSGAAGSYNEQFF
-,TRBJ1-2,TRBV30,TRBD1,TGTGCCTGGTGGACAGGGGATTCTGGCTACACCTTC,CAWWTGDSGYTF
few,TRBJ1-3,TRBV15,-,TGTGCCACCAGCAGACCCCCCGACTGGCTCTCTGGAAACACCATATATTTT,CATSRPPDWLSGNTIYF
-,TRBJ2-7,TRBV10-3,TRBD2,TGTGCCATCAGTGAGTCTTGGACTAGCGGCTCCTACGAGCAGTACTTC,CAISESWTSGSYEQYF
-,TRBJ2-7,TRBV29-1,TRBD1,TGCAGCTTCTGGACAGGGTCCTCCTACGAGCAGTACTTC,CSFWTGSSYEQYF
-,TRBJ2-7,TRBV27,-,TGTGCCAGCAGCCTCAAGGGGGGCCACGAGCAGTACTTC,CASSLKGGHEQYF
-,TRBJ1-6,TRBV4-3,-,TGCGCCAGCAGCCAAGAGGGGGCCGCTCGGTATAATTCACCCCTCCACTTT,CASSQEGAARYNSPLHF
-,TRBJ1-1,TRBV6-1,-,TGTGCCAGCAGCCGAGACTTGGACACTGAAGCTTTCTTT,CASSRDLDTEAFF
-,TRBJ1-1,TRBV29-1,-,TGCAGCGTTGTTTCGGGGTTGGCTTTCTTT,CSVVSGLAFF
-,TRBJ2-7,TRBV11-1,-,TGTGCCAGCAGCCCTACACTGGGGCACGAGCAGTACTTC,CASSPTLGHEQYF
-,TRBJ1-6,TRBV14,-,TGTGCCAGCAGCCAAGTGACGGGAAGGGTGCTTAATTCACCCCTCCACTTT,CASSQVTGRVLNSPLHF
-,TRBJ1-2,TRBV18,TRBD1,TGTGCCAGCTCACCACAGACAGGGGATGGCTACACCTTC,CASSPQTGDGYTF
few,TRBJ2-6,TRBV5-6,TRBD1,TGTGCCAGCAGCGCTGAGTGGGGACAGGGGTTTAGCGGGGCCAACGTCCTGACTTTC,CASSAEWGQGFSGANVLTF
-,TRBJ1-5,TRBV19,-,TGTGCCAGTAGTATCGAGGGTGGCAGGATCAATCAGCCCCAGCATTTT,CASSIEGGRINQPQHF
-,TRBJ2-1,TRBV18,-,TGTGCCAGCTCACCAGGAGTGGGGTATGAGCAGTTCTTC,CASSPGVGYEQFF
-,TRBJ2-7,TRBV5-6,-,TGTGCCAGCAGCTTTGTCGGCTACGAGCAGTACTTC,CASSFVGYEQYF
-,TRBJ2-7,TRBV12-3/TRBV12-4,TRBD2,TGTGCCAGCAGTTTAAGGCTAGCGGGCTCCTACGAGCAGTACTTC,CASSLRLAGSYEQYF
-,TRBJ1-1,TRBV19,-,TGTGCCAGTAAATCGGGGGCCGAAGCTTTCTTT,CASKSGAEAFF
-,TRBJ2-2,TRBV27,-,TGTGCCAGCAGTTCCACAGGGCCGGACACCGGGGAGCTGTTTTTT,CASSSTGPDTGELFF
-,TRBJ2-7,TRBV12-3/TRBV12-4,TRBD1,TGTGCCAGCAGATGGACAGGGGGCACCTACGAGCAGTACTTC,CASRWTGGTYEQYF
-,TRBJ1-5,TRBV6-2/TRBV6-3,-,TGTGCCAGCAGGACGAATCCTCAAGGGCCCCAGCATTTT,CASRTNPQGPQHF
-,TRBJ2-3,TRBV29-1,TRBD1,TGCAGCGTTGCGGGACAGGGGGTCGCTGGCACAGATACGCAGTATTTT,CSVAGQGVAGTDTQYF
-,TRBJ1-1,TRBV29-1,-,TGCAGCGTTGTAGCGGGTTGGGGAGGCTACACTGAAGCTTTCTTT,CSVVAGWGGYTEAFF
few,TRBJ2-1,TRBV12-3/TRBV12-4,-,TGTGCCAGCAGTTTCATCGGCACTATCAATGAGCAGTTCTTC,CASSFIGTINEQFF
few,TRBJ2-7,TRBV29-1,TRBD2,TGCAGCGTCTTGCGGGGACTAGCCCGCGAGCAGTACTTC,CSVLRGLAREQYF
-,TRBJ2-1,TRBV27,TRBD2,TGTGCCAGCAGTGAAACTAGCGGGCTCTCCTACAATGAGCAGTTCTTC,CASSETSGLSYNEQFF
-,TRBJ1-2,TRBV12-3/TRBV12-4,-,TGTGCCAGCAGCTTGGGGGCCTCTAACTATGGCTACACCTTC,CASSLGASNYGYTF